These 9 T cell receptor beta chains came from one sample sequenced in a study of CD8 T cells in ankylosing spondylitis. TCRdb itself ran the 5' RACE reads through MiXCR, one entry per CDR3 protein. Here the sample spans 200,000 to 250,000 distinct CDR3 sequences, 20% to 30% being singletons. The sequencing input was blood, either unsorted or a sorted T cell fraction (not recorded which). The receptors stem from a male donor with ankylosing spondylitis or in good health (not recorded which).

The chain carries TRBV5-1 and TRBJ1-2; 7 nucleotides match TRBD1. The J segment lost 5 bases and the V segment lost 3 bases, leaving 4 bases of the junction unmatched. CDR3 length equals 13 residues. The germline gives CDR1 SGHRS, CDR2 YFSETQ. The CDR3 DNA sequence: TGCGCCAGCAGCTACGACAGGGCTTATGGCTACACCTTC. This sequence encodes CASSYDRAYGYTF.

There are a few counts of this clonotype. V and J are TRBV20-1 and TRBJ2-5; 8 bases line up with TRBD1. The V and J ends lost 3 bases and 5 bases, in that order; junction bases with no gene match: 14. The germline gives CDR1 DFQATT, CDR2 SNEGSKA (reference sequence). The CDR3 runs 16 residues. The DNA for the CDR3 is TGCAGTGCTAGCCTCCCAGGGGGCATGGAGACTGAGACCCAGTACTTC. Translated: CSASLPGGMETETQYF.

A word on this clonotype: The junction differs from germline at one of its ends, possibly a read error. The chain couples TRBV25-1 to TRBJ2-1; 7 bases agree with TRBD2. This CDR3 spans 15 amino acids. Germline lookup yields CDR1 MGHDK and CDR2 SYGVNS. Here the CDR3 reads CASSPRASGNKEQFF. The DNA for the CDR3 is TGTGCCAGCAGTCCTCGGGCTAGCGGTAACAAAGAGCAGTTCTTC.

This clonotype was found many times. The V call is TRBV5-1, the J call TRBJ2-2; no clear D gene. Per the germline V gene, CDR1 is SGHRS and CDR2 is YFSETQ. Trimming shortened V by 2 bases and J by 3 bases, and 8 bases separated the two germline ends. The CDR3 has 14 residues. The CDR3 reads CASSFRVDTGELFF. The CDR3 coding sequence is TGCGCCAGCAGCTTCCGGGTGGACACCGGGGAGCTGTTTTTT. The complete variable domain, with remaining parts taken from reference TRBV5-1 and TRBJ2-2, reads KAGVTQTPRYLIKTRGQQVTLSCSPISGHRSVSWYQQTPGQGLQFLFEYFSETQRNKGNFPGRFSGRQFSNSRSEMNVSTLELGDSALYLCASSFRVDTGELFFGEGSRLTVL.

This clonotype has ten or more counts. The chain couples TRBV3-1 to TRBJ2-5; TRBD2 matches 10 bases. CDR3 length: 17 residues. With 1 base clipped from V and 5 bases from J, the junction kept 10 bases outside the gene matches. Germline V gene lookup returns CDR1 LGHDT and CDR2 YNNKEL (reference sequence). The CDR3 DNA reads as TGTGCCAGCAGCCAAGGTCTAGCGGGAGAGCCGCCGGAGACCCAGTACTTC. It translates to CASSQGLAGEPPETQYF.

This clonotype was found many times. The genes are TRBV12-3 or TRBV12-4 and TRBJ2-1; 14 positions agree with TRBD2. CDR3 length: 16 residues. The junction had 7 bases not matched to a gene; V was cut back by 4 bases and J by 8 bases. The chain's CDR3 is CASSSMTSGRAYEQFF. The CDR3 region has the DNA TGTGCCAGCAGTTCCATGACTAGCGGGAGGGCCTATGAGCAGTTCTTC.

Ten or more counts support this clonotype. The chain couples TRBV24-1 to TRBJ2-5; D is tentatively TRBD1 or TRBD2 (5 bases each). The V and J ends lost 3 bases and 2 bases respectively, with 9 bases between them. Germline CDR1 is KGHDR and CDR2 is SFDVKD. This CDR3 region has 14 residues. CDR3 coding DNA: TGTGCCACCAGTGATGGGGGTTTTCAAGAGACCCAGTACTTC. As protein: CATSDGGFQETQYF.

The chain uses TRBV24-1 and TRBJ2-1; 7 nucleotides align to TRBD2. Trimming took 1 base from V and 9 from J; bases not matched to a gene: 8. The CDR3 runs 15 residues. Germline CDR1 reads KGHDR; CDR2 reads SFDVKD. CDR3 loop: CATSDFGGSDSEQFF. In DNA, the CDR3 is TGTGCCACCAGTGATTTCGGGGGGTCCGACAGTGAGCAGTTCTTC.

This clonotype was seen ten or more times. The CDR3, as DNA: TGCAGTGCTAGAGAGGGACGGCAAGAGACCCAGTACTTC. Protein sequence: CSAREGRQETQYF. The chain recombines TRBV20-1 with TRBJ2-5; either TRBD1 or TRBD2 may fit D (5 bases each). Germline V lookup: CDR1 DFQATT, CDR2 SNEGSKA (reference sequence). The CDR3 spans 13 residues. V lost 0 bases to trimming and J lost 2 bases, with 7 bases between them.